This TCR beta chain was recorded in a study of blood T cell repertoires in COVID-19. In the study overall: Samples of COVID-19 (acute and convalescent) were obtained from the United States, Italy and Spain. T cells, B-cell-depleted T cells, or PBMCs provided the cDNA or gDNA that served as material.

In germline, CDR1 is MNHNY, CDR2 SVGAGI (reference sequence). This CDR3 has 9 amino acids. With 11 bases removed from V and 9 bases from J, the gap between germline ends came to 8 bases. In the original analysis: Quantification of nucleated cells was approximated via reference gene primer amplification. Generated by immunoSEQ multiplex PCR, the TCRdb table keeps only in-frame clones and is missing some. The DNA was the basis for D and trimming; V, J and clone size are from that table. The sample has nearly 200,000 clones, approximately 82% seen once. The chain carries TRBV6-6 and TRBJ1-5, with D possibly TRBD1 on 5 matching bases. The receptor comes from a human donor with acute or convalescent COVID-19. The donor label of this sample is uncertain. Sequencing was done on a sample of peripheral blood. For the CDR3, the DNA is TGTGCCGGGGGGTGGCCCCAGCATTTT. This sequence encodes CAGGWPQHF.